This T cell receptor beta chain is drawn from a study of metastatic and nonmetastatic thyroid tumors. Study-level information: The authors compared repertoires across blood and tumor or nodule tissue from malignant and benign thyroid patients.

This clone was seen many times. Its antigen is unknown. Authors' processing steps: Using the CDR3 differences seen across clinicopathological groups, the authors built a distant-metastasis classifier for papillary thyroid cancer, which was meant to discriminate distant-metastatic patients. TCRdb reanalyzed the PCR reads via MiXCR. TCRdb's processing, not the study's, gives the V and J calls here. Altogether 13,000 or so clones are present, approximately 26% being singletons, with the ten largest covering 18%. V was cut by 2 bases and J by 7 bases, with 9 bases left in between. CDR3 length: 12 residues. Germline V gene sequence: CDR1 DFQATT, CDR2 SNEGSKA (reference sequence). Findings and caveats of the study: Benign nodules were reported to have significantly lower TCR beta diversity than malignant thyroid tumors, in blood and tumor.

Every patient underwent thyroid surgery untreated. Sample: tumor tissue. This chain uses TRBV20-1 with TRBJ2-4; D may be TRBD2 (6 bases). This TCR derives from a female donor with papillary thyroid cancer or a benign thyroid nodule (not recorded which). Some clones in this sample may be carry-over from other donors' samples. Here the CDR3 reads CSARTSLNIQYF. Written as DNA, the CDR3 is TGCAGTGCTAGAACTAGCCTCAACATTCAGTACTTC.